A selection of T cell receptor beta chains follows, all from one sample in a study of T cells in Graves' hyperthyroidism and ophthalmopathy. TCRdb re-called the multiplex PCR reads with MiXCR, one entry per CDR3 protein. Here the sample spans hundreds of thousands of distinct CDR3 sequences, 16% being singletons. The sequenced sample was blood. These receptors were obtained from a woman aged 18-29 years with Graves' hyperthyroidism. Each CDR3 is given with its conserved first and last residue. The D gene is left open where the match is weak. The size entry is marked missing in some rows and otherwise reads once, few, many or a size class.

CDR3 protein: CASRRTDYTGELFF
CDR3 DNA: TGTGCCAGCAGGCGGACGGATTACACCGGGGAGCTGTTTTTT
J gene: TRBJ2-2
V gene: TRBV2
D gene: -
clone size: many

CDR3 protein: CASSQIGSQETQYF
CDR3 DNA: TGTGCCAGCAGCCAAATCGGGAGCCAAGAGACCCAGTACTTC
J gene: TRBJ2-5
V gene: TRBV3-1
D gene: -
clone size: many

CDR3 protein: CASTPGPINYGYTF
CDR3 DNA: TGTGCCAGCACCCCGGGGCCGATCAACTATGGCTACACCTTC
J gene: TRBJ1-2
V gene: TRBV6-2/TRBV6-3
D gene: -
clone size: many

CDR3 protein: CASSLLAEAGNEQFF
CDR3 DNA: TGCGCCAGCAGCTTGCTTGCGGAGGCGGGTAATGAGCAGTTCTTC
J gene: TRBJ2-1
V gene: TRBV5-1
D gene: -
clone size: -

CDR3 protein: CSASRDRATDTQYF
CDR3 DNA: TGCAGTGCTAGCCGGGACAGGGCCACAGATACGCAGTATTTT
J gene: TRBJ2-3
V gene: TRBV20-1
D gene: TRBD1
clone size: many

CDR3 protein: CASSQDPLGDTQYF
CDR3 DNA: TGTGCCAGCAGCCAAGACCCCCTAGGGGATACGCAGTATTTT
J gene: TRBJ2-3
V gene: TRBV14
D gene: -
clone size: -

CDR3 protein: CASSPGLAGGKETQYF
CDR3 DNA: TGTGCCAGCAGCCCGGGACTAGCGGGGGGAAAAGAGACCCAGTACTTC
J gene: TRBJ2-5
V gene: TRBV11-3
D gene: TRBD2
clone size: -

CDR3 protein: CASRRTGAHNQPQHF
CDR3 DNA: TGTGCCAGCAGACGGACAGGGGCCCACAATCAGCCCCAGCATTTT
J gene: TRBJ1-5
V gene: TRBV2
D gene: TRBD1
clone size: many

CDR3 protein: CASRGDRVNGRRSYNEQFF
CDR3 DNA: TGTGCCAGCAGGGGGGACAGGGTCAACGGGAGGCGATCCTACAATGAGCAGTTCTTC
J gene: TRBJ2-1
V gene: TRBV25-1
D gene: TRBD1
clone size: few

CDR3 protein: CASSSNRDRGRLKTQYF
CDR3 DNA: TGTGCCAGCAGCTCAAACCGGGACAGGGGGCGCTTAAAGACCCAGTACTTC
J gene: TRBJ2-5
V gene: TRBV7-9
D gene: TRBD1
clone size: -

CDR3 protein: CASLIRTSGENEQFF
CDR3 DNA: TGTGCCAGCCTTATAAGGACTAGCGGAGAGAATGAGCAGTTCTTC
J gene: TRBJ2-1
V gene: TRBV7-9
D gene: TRBD2
clone size: few

CDR3 protein: CASSLSTGDQPQHF
CDR3 DNA: TGTGCCAGCAGTTTATCGACCGGTGATCAGCCCCAGCATTTT
J gene: TRBJ1-5
V gene: TRBV27
D gene: -
clone size: few

CDR3 protein: CSVRAGGGKNIQYF
CDR3 DNA: TGCAGCGTTCGGGCAGGGGGCGGCAAAAACATTCAGTACTTC
J gene: TRBJ2-4
V gene: TRBV29-1
D gene: TRBD1
clone size: -

CDR3 protein: CASRWTGHTEAFF
CDR3 DNA: TGTGCCAGCAGGTGGACAGGACACACTGAAGCTTTCTTT
J gene: TRBJ1-1
V gene: TRBV12-3/TRBV12-4
D gene: TRBD1
clone size: -

CDR3 protein: CASSSQGASTEAFF
CDR3 DNA: TGCGCCAGCAGCTCCCAGGGGGCAAGCACTGAAGCTTTCTTT
J gene: TRBJ1-1
V gene: TRBV5-1
D gene: TRBD1
clone size: -

CDR3 protein: CSARAPTGGETQYF
CDR3 DNA: TGCAGTGCTAGAGCCCCTACCGGGGGGGAGACCCAGTACTTC
J gene: TRBJ2-5
V gene: TRBV20-1
D gene: TRBD2
clone size: many

CDR3 protein: CASSSSMAGSIYNSPLHF
CDR3 DNA: TGCGCCAGCAGCTCAAGCATGGCTGGGAGCATCTATAATTCACCCCTCCACTTT
J gene: TRBJ1-6
V gene: TRBV4-1
D gene: -
clone size: few

CDR3 protein: CASSEGTVRGYEQYF
CDR3 DNA: TGTGCCAGCAGTGAAGGGACCGTTCGGGGCTACGAGCAGTACTTC
J gene: TRBJ2-7
V gene: TRBV25-1
D gene: -
clone size: -

CDR3 protein: CASSLVIGGAYNEQFF
CDR3 DNA: TGTGCCAGCAGCTTAGTGATCGGGGGGGCCTACAATGAGCAGTTCTTC
J gene: TRBJ2-1
V gene: TRBV11-1
D gene: TRBD2
clone size: many

CDR3 protein: CASSLTGGGSFHSEQYF
CDR3 DNA: TGTGCCAGCAGCTTAACGGGGGGCGGGAGTTTTCATTCCGAGCAGTACTTC
J gene: TRBJ2-7
V gene: TRBV11-2
D gene: -
clone size: many

CDR3 protein: CASSPRQGEQFF
CDR3 DNA: TGTGCCAGCAGCCCCAGGCAAGGTGAGCAGTTCTTC
J gene: TRBJ2-1
V gene: TRBV12-3/TRBV12-4
D gene: -
clone size: -

CDR3 protein: CAWSVAGLPEKLFF
CDR3 DNA: TGTGCCTGGAGTGTTGCAGGCCTACCAGAAAAACTGTTTTTT
J gene: TRBJ1-4
V gene: TRBV30
D gene: -
clone size: -

CDR3 protein: CASSLQGGQAFF
CDR3 DNA: TGCGCCAGCAGCTTACAGGGGGGACAAGCTTTCTTT
J gene: TRBJ1-1
V gene: TRBV5-1
D gene: TRBD1
clone size: many

CDR3 protein: CASSRRVEAYNEQFF
CDR3 DNA: TGTGCCAGCAGTCGACGGGTTGAGGCCTACAATGAGCAGTTCTTC
J gene: TRBJ2-1
V gene: TRBV9
D gene: -
clone size: -

CDR3 protein: CASSEGPGEKNIQYF
CDR3 DNA: TGTGCCAGCAGTGAAGGCCCGGGAGAAAAAAACATTCAGTACTTC
J gene: TRBJ2-4
V gene: TRBV6-1
D gene: -
clone size: -

CDR3 protein: CASSFGGTGPTYEQYF
CDR3 DNA: TGTGCCAGCAGTTTCGGGGGCACGGGACCTACCTACGAGCAGTACTTC
J gene: TRBJ2-7
V gene: TRBV28
D gene: -
clone size: many

CDR3 protein: CASSLTTSGDYEQYF
CDR3 DNA: TGTGCCAGCAGTTTAACCACTAGCGGGGATTACGAGCAGTACTTC
J gene: TRBJ2-7
V gene: TRBV28
D gene: TRBD2
clone size: few

CDR3 protein: CASTPSRTGGRETQYF
CDR3 DNA: TGTGCCAGCACTCCGTCCCGGACAGGGGGCAGGGAGACCCAGTACTTC
J gene: TRBJ2-5
V gene: TRBV12-3/TRBV12-4
D gene: TRBD1
clone size: many

CDR3 protein: CASSTRRKYF
CDR3 DNA: TGTGCCAGCAGCACCCGCCGGAAGTACTTC
J gene: TRBJ2-5
V gene: TRBV3-1
D gene: -
clone size: many

CDR3 protein: CSAGGSGLETQYF
CDR3 DNA: TGCAGTGCTGGGGGGTCGGGGTTGGAGACCCAGTACTTC
J gene: TRBJ2-5
V gene: TRBV20-1
D gene: -
clone size: few

CDR3 protein: CASDTSSGYNEQFF
CDR3 DNA: TGTGCCAGCGATACGTCTAGCGGCTACAATGAGCAGTTCTTC
J gene: TRBJ2-1
V gene: TRBV25-1
D gene: TRBD2
clone size: -

CDR3 protein: CASSKSLWNNEQFF
CDR3 DNA: TGTGCCAGCAGTAAGAGTTTGTGGAACAATGAGCAGTTCTTC
J gene: TRBJ2-1
V gene: TRBV25-1
D gene: -
clone size: -

CDR3 protein: CASMVLGAPGETQYF
CDR3 DNA: TGTGCCAGTATGGTTCTTGGCGCACCCGGGGAGACCCAGTACTTC
J gene: TRBJ2-5
V gene: TRBV19
D gene: -
clone size: few

CDR3 protein: CASSYHPGGTNEKLFF
CDR3 DNA: TGTGCCAGCAGTTACCACCCCGGGGGGACTAATGAAAAACTGTTTTTT
J gene: TRBJ1-4
V gene: TRBV6-6
D gene: -
clone size: -

CDR3 protein: CASSKSSYNSPLHF
CDR3 DNA: TGTGCCAGTAGTAAGAGCTCCTATAATTCACCCCTCCACTTT
J gene: TRBJ1-6
V gene: TRBV19
D gene: -
clone size: few

CDR3 protein: CASKPPPGEQFF
CDR3 DNA: TGCGCCAGCAAACCCCCCCCGGGTGAGCAGTTCTTC
J gene: TRBJ2-1
V gene: TRBV5-1
D gene: -
clone size: -

CDR3 protein: CASSSGASSGRQWGYGYTF
CDR3 DNA: TGTGCCAGCAGCTCCGGCGCAAGCTCAGGGAGGCAGTGGGGATATGGCTACACCTTC
J gene: TRBJ1-2
V gene: TRBV7-2
D gene: -
clone size: few

CDR3 protein: CAGSQAVGTNEKLFF
CDR3 DNA: TGCGCCGGCAGCCAAGCGGTTGGAACAAATGAAAAACTGTTTTTT
J gene: TRBJ1-4
V gene: TRBV4-3
D gene: -
clone size: -

CDR3 protein: CASSYTGGNQPQHF
CDR3 DNA: TGTGCCAGCAGTTACACTGGCGGCAATCAGCCCCAGCATTTT
J gene: TRBJ1-5
V gene: TRBV6-2/TRBV6-3
D gene: -
clone size: many

CDR3 protein: CATSDLQGVQETQYF
CDR3 DNA: TGTGCCACCAGTGATTTGCAGGGGGTCCAAGAGACCCAGTACTTC
J gene: TRBJ2-5
V gene: TRBV24-1
D gene: TRBD1
clone size: many

CDR3 protein: CAIRSGQAMNTEAFF
CDR3 DNA: TGTGCCATCAGATCGGGACAGGCCATGAACACTGAAGCTTTCTTT
J gene: TRBJ1-1
V gene: TRBV10-3
D gene: TRBD1
clone size: few

CDR3 protein: CASSLGAGRGDTQYF
CDR3 DNA: TGTGCCAGCAGTTTAGGAGCGGGGAGAGGAGATACGCAGTATTTT
J gene: TRBJ2-3
V gene: TRBV27
D gene: TRBD2
clone size: many

CDR3 protein: CASSPYLMNTEAFF
CDR3 DNA: TGTGCCAGCAGCCCCTACCTAATGAACACTGAAGCTTTCTTT
J gene: TRBJ1-1
V gene: TRBV3-1
D gene: -
clone size: many

CDR3 protein: CASSSQGRRGTDTQYF
CDR3 DNA: TGTGCCAGCAGCTCACAGGGGAGGAGGGGCACAGATACGCAGTATTTT
J gene: TRBJ2-3
V gene: TRBV13
D gene: -
clone size: -

CDR3 protein: CASSLTGGRNIQYF
CDR3 DNA: TGTGCCAGCAGTTTGACGGGGGGTAGGAACATTCAGTACTTC
J gene: TRBJ2-4
V gene: TRBV12-3/TRBV12-4
D gene: TRBD2
clone size: -

CDR3 protein: CASSFPGADRAFF
CDR3 DNA: TGTGCCAGCAGCTTCCCGGGGGCTGATCGTGCTTTCTTT
J gene: TRBJ1-1
V gene: TRBV6-1
D gene: -
clone size: few

CDR3 protein: CASSSWTGGASYEQYF
CDR3 DNA: TGTGCCAGCAGCTCATGGACAGGGGGCGCGTCCTACGAGCAGTACTTC
J gene: TRBJ2-7
V gene: TRBV7-9
D gene: TRBD1
clone size: many

CDR3 protein: CASRPPGRVTDTQYF
CDR3 DNA: TGTGCCAGCAGACCCCCGGGACGGGTCACAGATACGCAGTATTTT
J gene: TRBJ2-3
V gene: TRBV7-9
D gene: -
clone size: many

CDR3 protein: CASSGRLAGVNIEQYF
CDR3 DNA: TGTGCCAGCAGTGGGCGTCTAGCGGGAGTTAACATCGAGCAGTACTTC
J gene: TRBJ2-7
V gene: TRBV6-1
D gene: TRBD2
clone size: -

CDR3 protein: CSADQGGSYEQYF
CDR3 DNA: TGCAGTGCCGACCAGGGTGGAAGTTACGAGCAGTACTTC
J gene: TRBJ2-7
V gene: TRBV20-1
D gene: -
clone size: many

CDR3 protein: CASHSPGGGLETQYF
CDR3 DNA: TGTGCCAGCCACTCCCCCGGGGGGGGGCTGGAGACCCAGTACTTC
J gene: TRBJ2-5
V gene: TRBV3-1
D gene: TRBD2
clone size: few

CDR3 protein: CSAGAGGVEYEAFF
CDR3 DNA: TGCAGCGCCGGGGCAGGGGGCGTGGAATATGAAGCTTTCTTT
J gene: TRBJ1-1
V gene: TRBV29-1
D gene: TRBD1
clone size: -

CDR3 protein: CAGTSSYEQYF
CDR3 DNA: TGTGCCGGGACGAGCTCCTACGAGCAGTACTTC
J gene: TRBJ2-7
V gene: TRBV30
D gene: -
clone size: many

CDR3 protein: CASGGLAGGLYEQYF
CDR3 DNA: TGTGCCAGCGGGGGACTAGCGGGAGGCTTGTACGAGCAGTACTTC
J gene: TRBJ2-7
V gene: TRBV6-1
D gene: TRBD2
clone size: many

CDR3 protein: CAWRGVEAENQPQHF
CDR3 DNA: TGTGCCTGGAGGGGTGTAGAGGCAGAAAATCAGCCCCAGCATTTT
J gene: TRBJ1-5
V gene: TRBV30
D gene: -
clone size: -

CDR3 protein: CASSLRDEAETQYF
CDR3 DNA: TGTGCCAGCAGCCTACGGGACGAGGCGGAGACCCAGTACTTC
J gene: TRBJ2-5
V gene: TRBV11-3
D gene: -
clone size: -

CDR3 protein: CASSQDWGQGEQYF
CDR3 DNA: TGCGCCAGCAGCCAAGATTGGGGACAGGGAGAGCAGTACTTC
J gene: TRBJ2-7
V gene: TRBV4-1
D gene: TRBD1
clone size: -

CDR3 protein: CASSFKRGTDTQYF
CDR3 DNA: TGTGCCAGCAGTTTTAAGCGGGGGACAGATACGCAGTATTTT
J gene: TRBJ2-3
V gene: TRBV12-3/TRBV12-4
D gene: TRBD2
clone size: many